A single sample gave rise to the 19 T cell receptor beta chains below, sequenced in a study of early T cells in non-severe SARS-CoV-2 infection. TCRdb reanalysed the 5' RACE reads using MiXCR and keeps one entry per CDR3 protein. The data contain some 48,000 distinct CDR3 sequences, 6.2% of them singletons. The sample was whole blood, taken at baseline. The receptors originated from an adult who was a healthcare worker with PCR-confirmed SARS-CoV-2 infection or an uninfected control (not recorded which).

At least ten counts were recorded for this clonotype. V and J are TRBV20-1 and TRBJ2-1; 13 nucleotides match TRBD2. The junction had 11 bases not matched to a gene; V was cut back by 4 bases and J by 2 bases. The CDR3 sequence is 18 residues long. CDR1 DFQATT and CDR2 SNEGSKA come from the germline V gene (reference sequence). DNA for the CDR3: TGCAGTGCTACGAGACTAGCGGGAGGACCCGGGGCCTACAATGAGCAGTTCTTC. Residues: CSATRLAGGPGAYNEQFF.

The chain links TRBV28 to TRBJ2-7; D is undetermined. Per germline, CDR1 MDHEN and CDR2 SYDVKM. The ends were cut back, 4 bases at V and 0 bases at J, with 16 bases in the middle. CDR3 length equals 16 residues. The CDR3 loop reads CASSSMADIRSYEQYF. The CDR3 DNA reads TGTGCCAGCAGTTCGATGGCAGACATTCGCTCCTACGAGCAGTACTTC.

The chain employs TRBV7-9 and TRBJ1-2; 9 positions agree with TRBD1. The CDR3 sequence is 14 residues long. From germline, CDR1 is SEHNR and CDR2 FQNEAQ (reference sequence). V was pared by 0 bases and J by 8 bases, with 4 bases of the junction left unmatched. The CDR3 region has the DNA TGTGCCAGCAGCTTAGCTCTACAGGGGGCCGGCTACACCTTC. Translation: CASSLALQGAGYTF.

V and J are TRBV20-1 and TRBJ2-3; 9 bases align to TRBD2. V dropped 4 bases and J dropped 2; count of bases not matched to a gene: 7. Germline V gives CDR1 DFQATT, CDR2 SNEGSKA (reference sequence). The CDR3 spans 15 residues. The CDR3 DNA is TGCAGTGCTACCGGGACTAGCCTATCCACAGATACGCAGTATTTT. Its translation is CSATGTSLSTDTQYF.

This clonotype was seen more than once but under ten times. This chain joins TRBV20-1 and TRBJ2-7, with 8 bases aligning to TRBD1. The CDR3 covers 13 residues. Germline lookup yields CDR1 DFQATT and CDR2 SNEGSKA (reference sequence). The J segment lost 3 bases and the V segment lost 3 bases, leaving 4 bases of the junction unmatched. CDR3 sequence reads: CSASRTGIYEQYF. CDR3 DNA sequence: TGCAGTGCTAGTAGGACAGGGATCTACGAGCAGTACTTC.

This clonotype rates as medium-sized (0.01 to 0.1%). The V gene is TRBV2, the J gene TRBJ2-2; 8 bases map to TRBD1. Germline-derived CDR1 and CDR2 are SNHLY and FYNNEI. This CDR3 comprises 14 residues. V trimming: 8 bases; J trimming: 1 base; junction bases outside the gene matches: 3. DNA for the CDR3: TGTGCCAGCGTAGACAGGGGGAACACCGGGGAGCTGTTTTTT. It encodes CASVDRGNTGELFF.

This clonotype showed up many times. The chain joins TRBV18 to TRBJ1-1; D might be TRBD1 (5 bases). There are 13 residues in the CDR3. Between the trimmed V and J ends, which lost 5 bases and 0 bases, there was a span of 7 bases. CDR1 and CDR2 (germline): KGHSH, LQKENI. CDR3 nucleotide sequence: TGTGCCAGCTCAGGGGGGATGAACACTGAAGCTTTCTTT. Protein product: CASSGGMNTEAFF.

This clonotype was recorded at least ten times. CDR3 DNA: TGTGCCAGCAGCGCATACGGCTACGAGCAGTACTTC. Protein: CASSAYGYEQYF. V gene TRBV7-2 combines with J gene TRBJ2-7; D is unclear. Looked up from germline, CDR1 is SGHTA and CDR2 is FQGNSA. The CDR3 length is 12 residues. V lost 5 bases to trimming and J lost 3 bases, with 8 bases between them.

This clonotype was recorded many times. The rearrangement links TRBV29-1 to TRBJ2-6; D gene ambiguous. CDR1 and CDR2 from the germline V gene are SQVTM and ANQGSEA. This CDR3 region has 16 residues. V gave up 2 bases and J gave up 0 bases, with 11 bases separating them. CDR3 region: CSVETDVNSGANVLTF. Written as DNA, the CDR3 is TGCAGCGTTGAAACAGACGTTAACTCTGGGGCCAACGTCCTGACTTTC. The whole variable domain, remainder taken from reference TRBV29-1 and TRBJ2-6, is SAVISQKPSRDICQRGTSLTIQCQVDSQVTMMFWYRQQPGQSLTLIATANQGSEATYESGFVIDKFPISRPNLTFSTLTVSNMSPEDSSIYLCSVETDVNSGANVLTFGAGSRLTVL.

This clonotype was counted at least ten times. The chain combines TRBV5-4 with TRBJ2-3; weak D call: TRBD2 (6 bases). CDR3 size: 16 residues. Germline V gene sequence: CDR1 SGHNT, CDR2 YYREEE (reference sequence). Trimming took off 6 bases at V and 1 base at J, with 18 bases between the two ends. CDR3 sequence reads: CASIKMGGSRTDTQYF. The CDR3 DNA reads TGTGCCAGCATCAAAATGGGGGGAAGTCGCACAGATACGCAGTATTTT. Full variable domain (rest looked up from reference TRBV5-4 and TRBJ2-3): ETGVTQSPTHLIKTRGQQVTLRCSSQSGHNTVSWYQQALGQGPQFIFQYYREEENGRGNFPPRFSGLQFPNYSSELNVNALELDDSALYLCASIKMGGSRTDTQYFGPGTRLTVL.

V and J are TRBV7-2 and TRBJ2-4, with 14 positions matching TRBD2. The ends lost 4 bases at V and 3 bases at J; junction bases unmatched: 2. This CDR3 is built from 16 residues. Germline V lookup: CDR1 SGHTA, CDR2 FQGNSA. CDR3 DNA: TGTGCCAGCAGCTCGACTAGCGGGAGGGTCAAAAACATTCAGTACTTC. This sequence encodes CASSSTSGRVKNIQYF.

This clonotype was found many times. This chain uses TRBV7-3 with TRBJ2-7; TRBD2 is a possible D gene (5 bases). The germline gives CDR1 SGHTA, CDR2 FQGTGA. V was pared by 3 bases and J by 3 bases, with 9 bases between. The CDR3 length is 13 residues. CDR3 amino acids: CASSLSGSYEQYF. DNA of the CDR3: TGTGCCAGCAGCTTGTCGGGGAGCTACGAGCAGTACTTC.

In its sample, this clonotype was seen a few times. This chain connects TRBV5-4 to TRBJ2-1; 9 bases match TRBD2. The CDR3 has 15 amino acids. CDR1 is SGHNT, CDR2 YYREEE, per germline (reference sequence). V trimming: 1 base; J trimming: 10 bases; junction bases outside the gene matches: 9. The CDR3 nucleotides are TGTGCCAGCAGCTTGCTAGCGGGAACTTATAAAGAGCAGTTCTTC. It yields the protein CASSLLAGTYKEQFF. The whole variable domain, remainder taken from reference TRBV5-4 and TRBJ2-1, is ETGVTQSPTHLIKTRGQQVTLRCSSQSGHNTVSWYQQALGQGPQFIFQYYREEENGRGNFPPRFSGLQFPNYSSELNVNALELDDSALYLCASSLLAGTYKEQFFGPGTRLTVL.

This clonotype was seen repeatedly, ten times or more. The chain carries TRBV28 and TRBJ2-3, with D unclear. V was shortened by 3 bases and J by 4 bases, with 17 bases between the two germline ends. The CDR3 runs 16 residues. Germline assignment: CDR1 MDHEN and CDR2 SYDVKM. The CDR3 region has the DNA TGTGCCAGCAGTTTCGTTGACTCTAGGGATGCAGATACGCAGTATTTT. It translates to CASSFVDSRDADTQYF. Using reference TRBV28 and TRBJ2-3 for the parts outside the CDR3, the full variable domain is DVKVTQSSRYLVKRTGEKVFLECVQDMDHENMFWYRQDPGLGLRLIYFSYDVKMKEKGDIPEGYSVSREKKERFSLILESASTNQTSMYLCASSFVDSRDADTQYFGPGTRLTVL.

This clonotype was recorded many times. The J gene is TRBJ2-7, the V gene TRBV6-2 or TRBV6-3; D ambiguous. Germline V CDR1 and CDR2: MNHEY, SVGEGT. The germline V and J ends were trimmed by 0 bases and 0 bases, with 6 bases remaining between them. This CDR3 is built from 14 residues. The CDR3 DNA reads TGTGCCAGCAGTTACTCCCCAAGCTCCTACGAGCAGTACTTC. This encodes CASSYSPSSYEQYF.

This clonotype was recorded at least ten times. CDR3 in amino acids: CASSPGLAGGTGRVDEQFF. DNA for the CDR3: TGTGCCAGCAGTCCGGGACTAGCGGGAGGAACTGGGAGAGTCGATGAGCAGTTCTTC. The chain uses TRBV27 and TRBJ2-1, with 15 bases matching TRBD2. The V gene end was trimmed by 5 bases and the J gene end by 8 bases; junction bases not matched to a gene: 16. In germline, CDR1 is MNHEY, CDR2 SMNVEV (reference sequence). The CDR3 is 19 amino acids.

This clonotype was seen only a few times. In DNA form, the CDR3 reads TGTGCCAGCAGTTTCGTTGATACGCAGTATTTT. Its translation: CASSFVDTQYF. This chain connects TRBV12-3 or TRBV12-4 to TRBJ2-3; no clear D. Deletions cut 3 bases from V and 6 bases from J, with 4 bases between. This CDR3 is 11 amino acids long.

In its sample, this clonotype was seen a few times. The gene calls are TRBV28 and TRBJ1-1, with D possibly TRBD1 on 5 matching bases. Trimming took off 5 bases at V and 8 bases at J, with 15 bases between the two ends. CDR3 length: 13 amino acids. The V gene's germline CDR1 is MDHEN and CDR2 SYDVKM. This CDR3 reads CASSLRIRGEAFF. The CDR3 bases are TGTGCCAGCAGTCTTAGGATTCGGGGGGAAGCTTTCTTT.

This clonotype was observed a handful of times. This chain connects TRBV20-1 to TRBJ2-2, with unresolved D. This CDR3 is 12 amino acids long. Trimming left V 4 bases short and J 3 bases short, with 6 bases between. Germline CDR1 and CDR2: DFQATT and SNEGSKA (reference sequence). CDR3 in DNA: TGCAGTGCTACAGGTGACACCGGGGAGCTGTTTTTT. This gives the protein CSATGDTGELFF.